The rows below give T cell receptor beta chains drawn from one sample of a study of cytomegalovirus exposure and HLA in healthy donors. The protocol was immunoSEQ multiplex PCR, while the TCRdb copy is restricted to in-frame clones and leaves out a portion. Of some 170,000 clones in the sample, about 82% were seen once. Sequences were obtained from PBMCs. The origin of the receptors is a woman aged 30 to 39 in good health and CMV-seropositive. The CDR3 runs from the conserved cysteine through the conserved F or W. Each record gives: J gene, V gene, D gene, clone size, CDR3 protein, CDR3 DNA. The D gene is left open where the match is weak. Rows give clone size only sometimes, using once, few, many, or a class for an expanded clone.

TRBJ1-6 TRBV7-2 - - CASSPNSPYNSPLHF TGTGCCAGCAGCCCCAACTCTCCCTATAATTCACCCCTCCACTTT
TRBJ1-2 TRBV4-2 TRBD1 - CASSPRGQGAFGYTF TGTGCCAGCAGCCCCCGGGGACAGGGGGCGTTTGGCTACACCTTC
TRBJ2-3 TRBV5-1 - - CASSRMRDTDTQYF TGCGCCAGCAGCCGAATGAGGGACACAGATACGCAGTATTTT
TRBJ2-1 TRBV12-5 - few CASGLNVDYPSSYNEQFF TGTGCTAGTGGTTTGAATGTGGACTACCCGAGCTCCTACAATGAGCAGTTCTTC
TRBJ1-1 TRBV18 TRBD1 - CASSPYGQGGTEAFF TGTGCCAGCTCACCTTATGGACAGGGAGGCACTGAAGCTTTCTTT
TRBJ2-3 TRBV9 - - CASSLRQGLNTDTQYF TGTGCCAGCAGCCTTCGACAGGGACTTAACACAGATACGCAGTATTTT
TRBJ2-5 TRBV30 TRBD2 - CACQPGGTKETQYF TGTGCCTGCCAGCCGGGGGGGACAAAAGAGACCCAGTACTTC
TRBJ2-2 TRBV5-4 - - CASSLAPGQTTGELFF TGTGCCAGCAGCTTGGCCCCGGGACAAACCACCGGGGAGCTGTTTTTT
TRBJ2-3 TRBV9 TRBD2 - CASSVDGGGVTDTQYF TGTGCCAGCAGCGTAGACGGCGGGGGAGTCACAGATACGCAGTATTTT
TRBJ2-1 TRBV5-5 - - CASSLASSYNEQFF TGTGCCAGCAGCTTGGCTAGCTCCTACAATGAGCAGTTCTTC
TRBJ2-4 TRBV5-1 - once CASSEPPGDIQYF TGCGCCAGCAGCGAGCCTCCGGGGGACATTCAGTACTTC
TRBJ1-4 TRBV9 - once CASSVQASGTNEKLFF TGTGCCAGCAGCGTTCAGGCTTCTGGAACTAATGAAAAACTGTTTTTT
TRBJ1-4 TRBV23-1 TRBD1 - CASSQLSTGVNEKLFF TGCGCCAGCAGTCAATTGTCGACAGGGGTGAATGAAAAACTGTTTTTT
TRBJ1-2 TRBV10-3 - once CAISETPGKGYGYTF TGTGCCATCAGTGAGACACCGGGGAAGGGCTATGGCTACACCTTC
TRBJ1-1 TRBV7-9 - once CASSLGQGGLMNTEAFF TGTGCCAGCAGCTTAGGCCAGGGCGGACTAATGAACACTGAAGCTTTCTTT
TRBJ1-2 TRBV21-1 - - CASSKARDRGDGYTF TGTGCCAGCAGCAAAGCCCGGGACAGGGGAGACGGCTACACCTTC
TRBJ1-1 TRBV10-2 - - CASSPFNTEAFF TGCGCCAGCAGCCCGTTCAACACTGAAGCTTTCTTT
TRBJ1-5 TRBV19 - - CASSMVVGGDGENQPQHF TGTGCCAGTAGTATGGTGGTAGGGGGGGACGGCGAAAATCAGCCCCAGCATTTT
TRBJ1-1 TRBV5-5 TRBD1 once CASSRQGYKATEAFF TGTGCCAGCAGCCGACAGGGATATAAGGCCACTGAAGCTTTCTTT
TRBJ2-1 TRBV2 - - CASRSGFSYNEQFF TGTGCCAGCAGATCAGGGTTTAGCTACAATGAGCAGTTCTTC
TRBJ1-1 TRBV5-6 - - CASSLRFSSGEAFF TGTGCCAGCAGCTTGAGGTTTTCCTCGGGGGAAGCTTTCTTT
TRBJ2-1 TRBV5-1 TRBD2 - CASSLVAGSNEQFF TGCGCCAGCAGCTTGGTAGCGGGGAGTAATGAGCAGTTCTTC
TRBJ2-2 TRBV4-2 TRBD2 - CASSPGLDPGELFF TGTGCCAGCAGCCCCGGACTAGATCCCGGGGAGCTGTTTTTT
TRBJ2-2 TRBV2 TRBD2 - CASRGGRELFF TGTGCCAGCAGGGGGGGGAGGGAGCTGTTTTTT
TRBJ1-1 TRBV29-1 TRBD1 - CSVSRGPGTEAFF TGCAGCGTTAGCAGGGGGCCAGGCACTGAAGCTTTCTTT
TRBJ1-2 TRBV7-9 - - CASDLGGGGYTF TGTGCCAGTGACCTGGGAGGCGGTGGCTACACCTTC
TRBJ2-3 TRBV6-5 - - CASSSRGSGTDTQYF TGTGCCAGCAGTTCCCGTGGCAGCGGCACAGATACGCAGTATTTT